This TCR beta chain was profiled in a study of T cell responses to AZD1222 COVID-19 vaccine. Study overall: Second-dose timings of about 4 or about 12 weeks were pooled.

TCRdb's copy holds only in-frame clones and misses some; the assay was immunoSEQ multiplex PCR. The sample holds under 110,000 clones; around nine tenths are singletons and the top ten take 1.3%. CDR1 GTSNPN and CDR2 SVGIG come from the germline V gene (reference sequence). With V trimmed by 0 bases and J by 8 bases, 9 bases remained unmatched. CDR3 length: 15 amino acids. The rearrangement uses TRBV30 and TRBJ1-2; TRBD1 aligns across 10 bases. This receptor was obtained from an adult in good health. The sample in question was peripheral blood, obtained on day 0 of AZD1222 vaccination. The CDR3 is CAWSVSGQGDEGYTF. In DNA, the CDR3 is TGTGCCTGGAGTGTATCTGGACAGGGGGACGAGGGCTACACCTTC.